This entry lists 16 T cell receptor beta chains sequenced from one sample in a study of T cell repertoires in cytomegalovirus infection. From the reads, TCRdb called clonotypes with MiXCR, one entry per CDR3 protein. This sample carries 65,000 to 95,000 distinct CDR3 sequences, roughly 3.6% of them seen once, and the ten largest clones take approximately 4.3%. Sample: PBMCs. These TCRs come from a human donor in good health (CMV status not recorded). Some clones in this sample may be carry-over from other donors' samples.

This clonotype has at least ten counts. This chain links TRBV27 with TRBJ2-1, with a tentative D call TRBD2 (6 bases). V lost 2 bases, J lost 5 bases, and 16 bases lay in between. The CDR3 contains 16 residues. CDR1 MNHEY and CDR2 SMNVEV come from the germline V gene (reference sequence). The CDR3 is CASSLAPSGLDNEQFF. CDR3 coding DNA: TGTGCCAGCAGTTTAGCCCCCAGCGGGCTCGACAATGAGCAGTTCTTC.

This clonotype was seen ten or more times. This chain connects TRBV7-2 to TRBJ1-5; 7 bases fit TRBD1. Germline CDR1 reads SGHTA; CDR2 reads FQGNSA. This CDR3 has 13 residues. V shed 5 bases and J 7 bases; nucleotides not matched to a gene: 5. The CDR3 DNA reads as TGTGCCAGCAGCCAAGACAGGGAACAGCCCCAGCATTTT. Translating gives CASSQDREQPQHF.

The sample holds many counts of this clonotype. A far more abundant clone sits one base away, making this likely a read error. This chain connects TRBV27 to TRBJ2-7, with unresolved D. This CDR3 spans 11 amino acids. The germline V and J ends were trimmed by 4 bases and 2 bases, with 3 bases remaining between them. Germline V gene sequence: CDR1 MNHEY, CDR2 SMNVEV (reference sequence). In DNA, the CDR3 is TGTGCCAGCAGTTCCCCCTACGAGCAGTACTTC. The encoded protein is CASSSPYEQYF.

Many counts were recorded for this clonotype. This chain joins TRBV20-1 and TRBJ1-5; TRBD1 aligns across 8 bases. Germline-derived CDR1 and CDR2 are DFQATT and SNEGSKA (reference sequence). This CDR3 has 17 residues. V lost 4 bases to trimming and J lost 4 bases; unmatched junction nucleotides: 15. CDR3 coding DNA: TGCAGTGCTATCAACCCTAAGAAGGACAGGGAAAATCAGCCCCAGCATTTT. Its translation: CSAINPKKDRENQPQHF.

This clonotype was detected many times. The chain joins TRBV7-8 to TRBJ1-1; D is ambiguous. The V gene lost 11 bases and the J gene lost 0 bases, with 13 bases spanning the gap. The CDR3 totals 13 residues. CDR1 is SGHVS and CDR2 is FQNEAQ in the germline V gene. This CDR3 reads CASLETMNTEAFF. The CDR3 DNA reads TGTGCCTCTTTGGAGACCATGAACACTGAAGCTTTCTTT.

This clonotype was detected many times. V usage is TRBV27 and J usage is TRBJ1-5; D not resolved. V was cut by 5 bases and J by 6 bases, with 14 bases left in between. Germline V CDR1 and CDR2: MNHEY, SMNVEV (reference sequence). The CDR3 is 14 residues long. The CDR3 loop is CASSPLGTGQPQHF. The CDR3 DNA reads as TGTGCCAGCAGTCCCCTGGGCACGGGTCAGCCCCAGCATTTT.

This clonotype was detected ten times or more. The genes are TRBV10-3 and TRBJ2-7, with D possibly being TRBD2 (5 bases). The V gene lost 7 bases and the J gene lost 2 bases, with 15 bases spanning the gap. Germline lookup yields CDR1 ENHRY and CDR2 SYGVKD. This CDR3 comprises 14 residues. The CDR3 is CAIKKAGGTYEQYF. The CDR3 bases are TGTGCCATCAAGAAGGCAGGAGGAACCTACGAGCAGTACTTC.

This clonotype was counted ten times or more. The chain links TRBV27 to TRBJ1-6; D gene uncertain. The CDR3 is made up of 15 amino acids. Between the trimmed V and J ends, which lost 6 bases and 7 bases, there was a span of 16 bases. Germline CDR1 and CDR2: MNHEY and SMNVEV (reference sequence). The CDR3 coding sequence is TGTGCCAGCAGCGATCCGGCGGCCGGGAATTCACCCCTCCACTTT. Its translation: CASSDPAAGNSPLHF.

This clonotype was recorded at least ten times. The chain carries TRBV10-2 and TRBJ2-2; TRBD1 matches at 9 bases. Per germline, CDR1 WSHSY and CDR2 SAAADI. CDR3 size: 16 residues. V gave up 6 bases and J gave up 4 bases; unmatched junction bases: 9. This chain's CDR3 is CASRSLGQGTTGELFF. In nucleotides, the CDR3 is TGCGCCAGCAGAAGCTTGGGACAGGGTACCACCGGGGAGCTGTTTTTT.

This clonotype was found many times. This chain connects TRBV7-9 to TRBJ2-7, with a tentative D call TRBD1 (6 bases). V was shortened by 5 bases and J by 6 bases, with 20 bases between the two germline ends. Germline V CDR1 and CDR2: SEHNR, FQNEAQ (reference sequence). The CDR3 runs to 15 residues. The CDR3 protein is CASSTPFTGSIEQYF. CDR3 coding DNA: TGTGCCAGCAGCACCCCGTTCACAGGGTCTATCGAGCAGTACTTC.

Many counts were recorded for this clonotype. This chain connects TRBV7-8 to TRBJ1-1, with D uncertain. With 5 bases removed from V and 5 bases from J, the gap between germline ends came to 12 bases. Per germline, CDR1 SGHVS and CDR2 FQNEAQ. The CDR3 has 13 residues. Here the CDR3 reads CASSLRTGTEAFF. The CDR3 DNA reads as TGTGCCAGCAGCCTCCGAACGGGGACTGAAGCTTTCTTT. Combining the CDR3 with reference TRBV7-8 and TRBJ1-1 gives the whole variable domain GAGVSQSPRYKVAKRGQDVALRCDPISGHVSLFWYQQALGQGPEFLTYFQNEAQLDKSGLPSDRFFAERPEGSVSTLKIQRTQQEDSAVYLCASSLRTGTEAFFGQGTRLTVV.

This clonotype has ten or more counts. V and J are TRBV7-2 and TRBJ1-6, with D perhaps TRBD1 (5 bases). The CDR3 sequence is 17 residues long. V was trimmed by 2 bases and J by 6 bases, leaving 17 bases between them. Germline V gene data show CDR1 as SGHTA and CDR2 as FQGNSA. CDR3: CASSLLAGLGRNSPLHF. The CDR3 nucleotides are TGTGCCAGCAGCTTATTGGCAGGGCTGGGTCGTAATTCACCCCTCCACTTT.

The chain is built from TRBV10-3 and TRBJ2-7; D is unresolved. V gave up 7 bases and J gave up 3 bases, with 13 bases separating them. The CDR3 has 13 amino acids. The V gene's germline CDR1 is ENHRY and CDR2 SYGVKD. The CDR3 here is CAITPTLGYEQYF. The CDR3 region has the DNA TGTGCCATCACTCCGACCCTAGGCTACGAGCAGTACTTC.

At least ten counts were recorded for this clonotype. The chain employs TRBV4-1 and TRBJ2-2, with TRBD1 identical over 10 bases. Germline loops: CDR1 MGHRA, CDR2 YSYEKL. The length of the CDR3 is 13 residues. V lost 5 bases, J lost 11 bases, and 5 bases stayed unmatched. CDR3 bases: TGCGCCAGCAGCGAGGGACAGGGGCTAGAGCTGTTTTTT. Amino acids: CASSEGQGLELFF.

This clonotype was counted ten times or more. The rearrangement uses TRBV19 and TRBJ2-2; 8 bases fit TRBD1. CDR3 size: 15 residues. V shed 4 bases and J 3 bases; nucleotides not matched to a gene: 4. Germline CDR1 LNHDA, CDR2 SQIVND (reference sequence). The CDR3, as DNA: TGTGCCAGTAGTAGGTTGGACAGGGACACCGGGGAGCTGTTTTTT. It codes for CASSRLDRDTGELFF.

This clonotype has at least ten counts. The CDR3 loop reads CASTRMEGSNQPQHF. The CDR3 DNA reads as TGTGCCAGTACCCGCATGGAGGGTAGCAATCAGCCCCAGCATTTT. This chain connects TRBV19 to TRBJ1-5, with D unresolved. Germline CDR1 and CDR2: LNHDA and SQIVND (reference sequence). The CDR3 consists of 15 residues. V dropped 7 bases and J dropped 0 bases, with 13 bases sitting between them.